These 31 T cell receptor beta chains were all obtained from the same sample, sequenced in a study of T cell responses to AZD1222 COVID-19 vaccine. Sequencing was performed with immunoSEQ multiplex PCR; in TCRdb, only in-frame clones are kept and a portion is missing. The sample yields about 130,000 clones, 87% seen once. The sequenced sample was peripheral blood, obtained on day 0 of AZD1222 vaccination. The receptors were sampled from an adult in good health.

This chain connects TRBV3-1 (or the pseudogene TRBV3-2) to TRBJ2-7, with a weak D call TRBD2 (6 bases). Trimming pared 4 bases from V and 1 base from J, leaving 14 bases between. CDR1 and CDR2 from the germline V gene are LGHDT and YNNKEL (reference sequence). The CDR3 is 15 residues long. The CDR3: CASSLSPSASYEQYF. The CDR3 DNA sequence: TGTGCCAGCAGCCTAAGCCCTAGCGCGTCCTACGAGCAGTACTTC.

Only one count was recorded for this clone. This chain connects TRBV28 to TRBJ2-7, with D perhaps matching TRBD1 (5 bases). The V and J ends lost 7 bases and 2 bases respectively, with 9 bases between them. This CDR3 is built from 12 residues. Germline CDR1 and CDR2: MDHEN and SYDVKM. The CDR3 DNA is TGTGCCAGCACGGACACAGCCTACGAGCAGTACTTC. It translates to CASTDTAYEQYF.

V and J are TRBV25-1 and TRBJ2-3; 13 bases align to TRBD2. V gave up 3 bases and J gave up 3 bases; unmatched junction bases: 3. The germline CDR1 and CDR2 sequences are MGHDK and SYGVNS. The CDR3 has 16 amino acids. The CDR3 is CASSDGTSGATDTQYF. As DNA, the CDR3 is TGTGCCAGCAGTGATGGGACTAGCGGGGCAACAGATACGCAGTATTTT.

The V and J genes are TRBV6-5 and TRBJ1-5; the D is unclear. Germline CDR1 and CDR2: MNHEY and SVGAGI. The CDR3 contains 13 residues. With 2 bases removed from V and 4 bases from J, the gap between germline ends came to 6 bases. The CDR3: CASSYTSNQPQHF. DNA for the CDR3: TGTGCCAGCAGTTACACCTCGAATCAGCCCCAGCATTTT.

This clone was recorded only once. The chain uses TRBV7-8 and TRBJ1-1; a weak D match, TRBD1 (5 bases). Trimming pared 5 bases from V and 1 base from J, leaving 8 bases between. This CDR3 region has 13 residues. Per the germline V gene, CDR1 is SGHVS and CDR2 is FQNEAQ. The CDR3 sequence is CASSPDTNTEAFF. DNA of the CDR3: TGTGCCAGCAGCCCGGACACGAACACTGAAGCTTTCTTT.

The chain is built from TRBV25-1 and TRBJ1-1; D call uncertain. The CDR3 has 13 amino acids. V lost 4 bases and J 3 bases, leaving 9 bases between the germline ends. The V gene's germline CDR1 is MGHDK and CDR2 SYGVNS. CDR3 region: CASSAGWDTEAFF. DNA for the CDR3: TGTGCCAGCAGTGCTGGCTGGGACACTGAAGCTTTCTTT. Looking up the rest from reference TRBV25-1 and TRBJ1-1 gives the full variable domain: EADIYQTPRYLVIGTGKKITLECSQTMGHDKMYWYQQDPGMELHLIHYSYGVNSTEKGDLSSESTVSRIRTEHFPLTLESARPSHTSQYLCASSAGWDTEAFFGQGTRLTVV.

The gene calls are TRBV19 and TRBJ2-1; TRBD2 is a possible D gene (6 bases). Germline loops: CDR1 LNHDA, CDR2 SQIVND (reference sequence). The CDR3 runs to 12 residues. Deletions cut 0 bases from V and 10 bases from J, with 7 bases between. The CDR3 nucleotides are TGTGCCAGTAGTATAGAGGGGAGGGAGCAGTTCTTC. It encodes CASSIEGREQFF.

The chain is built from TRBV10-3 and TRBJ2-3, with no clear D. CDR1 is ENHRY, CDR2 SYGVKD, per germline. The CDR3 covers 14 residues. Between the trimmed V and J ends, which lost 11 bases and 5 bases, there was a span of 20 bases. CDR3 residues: CAHKEPLNLDTQYF. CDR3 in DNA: TGTGCCCACAAGGAGCCCCTGAACCTAGATACGCAGTATTTT.

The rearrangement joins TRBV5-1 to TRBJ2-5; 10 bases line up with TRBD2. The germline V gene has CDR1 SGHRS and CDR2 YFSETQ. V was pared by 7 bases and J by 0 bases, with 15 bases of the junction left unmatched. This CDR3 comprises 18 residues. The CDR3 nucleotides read TGCGCCAGCGCTTCCCGACTAGCGGGCCCCCGGGACCAAGAGACCCAGTACTTC. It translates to CASASRLAGPRDQETQYF.

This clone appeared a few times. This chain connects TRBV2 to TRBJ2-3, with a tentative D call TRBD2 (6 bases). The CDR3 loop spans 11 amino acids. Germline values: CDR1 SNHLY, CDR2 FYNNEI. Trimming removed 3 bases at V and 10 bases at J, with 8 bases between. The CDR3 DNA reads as TGTGCCAGCAGTGACTGGAGGGCGCAGTATTTT. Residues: CASSDWRAQYF.

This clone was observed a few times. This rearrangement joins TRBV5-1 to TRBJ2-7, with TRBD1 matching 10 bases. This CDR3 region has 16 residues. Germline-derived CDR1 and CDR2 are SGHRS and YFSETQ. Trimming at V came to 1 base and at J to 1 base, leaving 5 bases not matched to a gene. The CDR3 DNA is TGCGCCAGCAGCTTGTCGGGACAGGGGATTTCCTACGAGCAGTACTTC. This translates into CASSLSGQGISYEQYF. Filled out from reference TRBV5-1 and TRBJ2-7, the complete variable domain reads KAGVTQTPRYLIKTRGQQVTLSCSPISGHRSVSWYQQTPGQGLQFLFEYFSETQRNKGNFPGRFSGRQFSNSRSEMNVSTLELGDSALYLCASSLSGQGISYEQYFGPGTRLTVT.

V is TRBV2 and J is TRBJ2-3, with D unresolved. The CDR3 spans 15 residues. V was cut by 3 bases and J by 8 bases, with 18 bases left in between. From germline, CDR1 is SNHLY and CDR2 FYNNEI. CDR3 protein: CASSDGRAELRTQYF. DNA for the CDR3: TGTGCCAGCAGTGATGGGCGCGCCGAGCTCCGTACGCAGTATTTT.

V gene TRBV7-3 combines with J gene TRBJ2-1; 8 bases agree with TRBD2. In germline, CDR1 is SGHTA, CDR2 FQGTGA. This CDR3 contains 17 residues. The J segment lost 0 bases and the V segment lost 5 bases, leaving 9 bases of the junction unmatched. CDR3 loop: CASSHLSGESSYNEQFF. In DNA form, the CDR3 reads TGTGCCAGCAGCCACCTTAGCGGGGAGAGCTCCTACAATGAGCAGTTCTTC.

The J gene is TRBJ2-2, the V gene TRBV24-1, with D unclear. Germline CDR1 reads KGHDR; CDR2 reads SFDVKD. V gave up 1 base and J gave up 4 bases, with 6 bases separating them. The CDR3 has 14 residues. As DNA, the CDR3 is TGTGCCACCAGTGATTTACGCGCCACCGGGGAGCTGTTTTTT. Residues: CATSDLRATGELFF.

CDR3 loop: CASSRGPRREGYTF. CDR3 DNA sequence: TGTGCCAGCAGTCGGGGGCCCCGACGGGAGGGCTACACCTTC. V usage is TRBV28 and J usage is TRBJ1-2; D perhaps matches TRBD1 (6 bases). CDR1 MDHEN and CDR2 SYDVKM come from the germline V gene. CDR3 length equals 14 residues. Trimming shortened V by 5 bases and J by 8 bases, and 18 bases separated the two germline ends.

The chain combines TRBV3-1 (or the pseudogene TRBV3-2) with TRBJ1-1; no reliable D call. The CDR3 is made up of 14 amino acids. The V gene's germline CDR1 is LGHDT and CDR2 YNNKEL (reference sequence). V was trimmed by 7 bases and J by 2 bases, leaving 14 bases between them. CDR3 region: CASNFEGGNTEAFF. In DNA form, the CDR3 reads TGTGCCAGCAATTTCGAGGGAGGCAACACTGAAGCTTTCTTT.

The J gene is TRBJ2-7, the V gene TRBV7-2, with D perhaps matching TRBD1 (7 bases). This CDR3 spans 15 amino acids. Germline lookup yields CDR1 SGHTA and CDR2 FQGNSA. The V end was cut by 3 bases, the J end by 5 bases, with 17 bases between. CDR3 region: CASSFQGGREHEQYF. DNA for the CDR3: TGTGCCAGCAGCTTTCAGGGGGGCCGGGAGCACGAGCAGTACTTC. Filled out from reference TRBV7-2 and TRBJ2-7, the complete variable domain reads GAGVSQSPSNKVTEKGKDVELRCDPISGHTALYWYRQSLGQGLEFLIYFQGNSAPDKSGLPSDRFSAERTGGSVSTLTIQRTQQEDSAVYLCASSFQGGREHEQYFGPGTRLTVT.

CDR3 sequence: CATSTSGTRTDTQYF. The CDR3, as DNA: TGTGCCACCTCAACTAGCGGAACCCGCACAGATACGCAGTATTTT. The V gene is TRBV24-1, the J gene TRBJ2-3; 8 bases align to TRBD2. The CDR3 runs to 15 residues. Germline values: CDR1 KGHDR, CDR2 SFDVKD. Unmatched junction bases numbered 8, after V lost 9 bases and J lost 1 base.

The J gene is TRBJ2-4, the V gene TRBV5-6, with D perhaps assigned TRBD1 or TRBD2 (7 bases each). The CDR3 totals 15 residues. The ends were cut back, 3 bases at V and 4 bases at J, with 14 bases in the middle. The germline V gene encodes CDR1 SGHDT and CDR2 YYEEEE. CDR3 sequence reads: CASSSQGRDKNIQYF. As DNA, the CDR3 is TGTGCCAGCAGCTCACAGGGGAGGGATAAAAACATTCAGTACTTC.

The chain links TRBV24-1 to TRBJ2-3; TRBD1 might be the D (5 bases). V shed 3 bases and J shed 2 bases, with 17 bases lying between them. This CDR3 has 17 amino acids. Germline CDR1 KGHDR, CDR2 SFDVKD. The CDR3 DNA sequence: TGTGCCACCAGTGATACCGACGGACACAAACACACAGATACGCAGTATTTT. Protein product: CATSDTDGHKHTDTQYF.

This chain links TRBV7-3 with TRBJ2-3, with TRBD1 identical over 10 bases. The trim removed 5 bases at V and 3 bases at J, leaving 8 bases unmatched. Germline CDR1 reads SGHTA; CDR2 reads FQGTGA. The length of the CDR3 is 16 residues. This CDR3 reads CASSTIGQGETDTQYF. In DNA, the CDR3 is TGTGCCAGCAGCACCATAGGACAGGGGGAGACAGATACGCAGTATTTT.

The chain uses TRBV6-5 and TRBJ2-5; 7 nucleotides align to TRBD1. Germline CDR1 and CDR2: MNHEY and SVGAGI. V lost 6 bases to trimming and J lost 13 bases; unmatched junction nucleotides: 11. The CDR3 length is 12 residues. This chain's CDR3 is CASRGFRDSWYF. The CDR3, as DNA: TGTGCCAGCAGGGGGTTCCGGGACAGCTGGTACTTC.

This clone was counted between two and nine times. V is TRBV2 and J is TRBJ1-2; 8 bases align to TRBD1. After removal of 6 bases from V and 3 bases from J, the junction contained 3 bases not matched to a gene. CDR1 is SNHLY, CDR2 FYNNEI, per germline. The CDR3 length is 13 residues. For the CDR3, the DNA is TGTGCCAGCAGGAAGGACAGGGACTATGGCTACACCTTC. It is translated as CASRKDRDYGYTF.

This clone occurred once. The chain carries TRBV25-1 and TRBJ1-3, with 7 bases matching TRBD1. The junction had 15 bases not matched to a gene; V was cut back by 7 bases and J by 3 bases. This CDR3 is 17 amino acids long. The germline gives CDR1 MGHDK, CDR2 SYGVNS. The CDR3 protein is CASTGTAPLGNGNTIYF. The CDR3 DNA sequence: TGTGCCAGCACCGGGACAGCCCCGCTAGGCAATGGAAACACCATATATTTT.

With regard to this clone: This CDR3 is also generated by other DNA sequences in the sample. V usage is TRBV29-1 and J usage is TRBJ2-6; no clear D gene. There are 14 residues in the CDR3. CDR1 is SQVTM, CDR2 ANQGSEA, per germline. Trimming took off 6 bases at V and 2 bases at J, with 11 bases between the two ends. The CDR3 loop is CSVGREPGANVLTF. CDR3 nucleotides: TGCAGCGTGGGTAGGGAACCTGGGGCCAACGTCCTGACTTTC.

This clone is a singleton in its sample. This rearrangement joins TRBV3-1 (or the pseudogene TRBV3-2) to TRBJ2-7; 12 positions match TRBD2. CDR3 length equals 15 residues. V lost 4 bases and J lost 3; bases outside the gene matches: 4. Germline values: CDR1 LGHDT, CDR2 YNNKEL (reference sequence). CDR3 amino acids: CASSRRTSGDYEQYF. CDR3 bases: TGTGCCAGCAGCCGGCGGACTAGCGGGGACTACGAGCAGTACTTC.

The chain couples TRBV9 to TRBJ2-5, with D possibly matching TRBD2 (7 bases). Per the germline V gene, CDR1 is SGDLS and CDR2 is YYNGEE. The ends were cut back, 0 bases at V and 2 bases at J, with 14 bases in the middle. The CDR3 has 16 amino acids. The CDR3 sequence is CASSVGGGGPQETQYF. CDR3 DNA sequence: TGTGCCAGCAGCGTAGGGGGCGGGGGCCCGCAAGAGACCCAGTACTTC.

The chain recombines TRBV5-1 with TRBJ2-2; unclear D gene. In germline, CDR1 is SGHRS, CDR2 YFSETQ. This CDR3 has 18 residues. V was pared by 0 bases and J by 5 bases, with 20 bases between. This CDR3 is CASSLAPHFTPQTGELFF. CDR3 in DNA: TGCGCCAGCAGCTTGGCGCCACATTTTACGCCACAGACCGGGGAGCTGTTTTTT.

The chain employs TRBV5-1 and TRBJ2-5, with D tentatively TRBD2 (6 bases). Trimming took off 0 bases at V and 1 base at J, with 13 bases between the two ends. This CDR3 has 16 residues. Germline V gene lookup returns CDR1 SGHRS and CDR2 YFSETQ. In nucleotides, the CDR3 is TGCGCCAGCAGCTTGGTAGGAGGGAACAGCCAAGAGACCCAGTACTTC. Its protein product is CASSLVGGNSQETQYF.

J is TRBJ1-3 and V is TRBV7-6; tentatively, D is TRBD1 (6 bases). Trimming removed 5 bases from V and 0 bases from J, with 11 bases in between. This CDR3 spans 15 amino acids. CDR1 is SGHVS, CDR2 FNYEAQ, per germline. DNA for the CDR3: TGTGCCAGCAGCCGCAGGGGTTTCTCTGGAAACACCATATATTTT. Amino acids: CASSRRGFSGNTIYF.

This CDR3 is CASSIGTGFGEQYF. Here the CDR3 DNA reads TGTGCCAGTAGTATAGGGACAGGGTTCGGCGAGCAGTACTTC. The chain combines TRBV19 with TRBJ2-7; 8 nucleotides line up with TRBD1. J gave up 6 bases and V 1 base, and 5 bases lay outside the gene matches. From germline, CDR1 is LNHDA and CDR2 SQIVND (reference sequence). The CDR3 runs 14 residues.